This T cell receptor (beta chain) was profiled in a study of cytomegalovirus exposure and HLA in healthy donors. Study background: Tens of millions of unique TCRs from HLA-typed donors made up an early data release. Findings and caveats of the study: Reportedly, fewer N-insertions than the roughly 700-donor mean appeared in an Asian-associated ancestry cluster in a later analysis. About 87% or about 30% of the time was how often most TCR beta V segments were productive, according to an earlier analysis.

This clone has just one count. Antigen specificity is unknown. PCR amplification relied on 60 Vbeta primers (plus 13 Jbeta primers). Profiled with immunoSEQ multiplex PCR; TCRdb holds only in-frame clones, not every one. Seen here are some 170,000 clones, roughly 80% observed once, and the top ten hold approximately 4.5%. It was healthy bone marrow donors who served as donors. Trimming took 4 bases from V and 8 from J; bases not matched to a gene: 10. The CDR3 loop spans 17 amino acids. The germline gives CDR1 MNHNS, CDR2 SASEGT. This TCR was recovered from a young man in good health and CMV-seronegative. The sample taken for sequencing was PBMCs. This chain links TRBV6-1 with TRBJ2-1; 14 bases fit TRBD2. CDR3 bases: TGTGCCAGCAGTGTAGCCGGGACTAGCGGGGGCTGGGATGAGCAGTTCTTC. The encoded protein is CASSVAGTSGGWDEQFF.